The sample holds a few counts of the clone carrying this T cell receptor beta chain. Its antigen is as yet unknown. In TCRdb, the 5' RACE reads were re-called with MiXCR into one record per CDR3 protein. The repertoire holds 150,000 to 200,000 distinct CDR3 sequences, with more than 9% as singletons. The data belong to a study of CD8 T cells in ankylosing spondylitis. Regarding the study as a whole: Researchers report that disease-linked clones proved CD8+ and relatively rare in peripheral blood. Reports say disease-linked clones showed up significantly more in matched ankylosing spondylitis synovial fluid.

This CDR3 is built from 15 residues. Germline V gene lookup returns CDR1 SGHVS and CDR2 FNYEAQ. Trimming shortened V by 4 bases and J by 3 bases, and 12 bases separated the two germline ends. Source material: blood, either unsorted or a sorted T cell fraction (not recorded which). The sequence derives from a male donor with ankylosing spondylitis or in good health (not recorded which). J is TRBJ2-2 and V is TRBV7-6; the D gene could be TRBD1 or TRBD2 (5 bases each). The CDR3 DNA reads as TGTGCCAGCAGCTCACGGGGCAGGGACACCGGGGAGCTGTTTTTT. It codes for CASSSRGRDTGELFF.